Sequencing of this TCR beta chain was carried out in a study of T cell repertoires in cytomegalovirus infection. Across the study: A matching HLA type, together with CMV infection, was signaled by public TCR beta signatures.

TCRdb called the reads again in MiXCR, with one record for every CDR3 protein. Altogether roughly 760,000 distinct CDR3 sequences are present, roughly a third being singletons, with the ten largest covering around 2.8%. Study findings and constraints: The ex vivo response showed dominance by HLA-C-restricted CMV-specific TCR beta clonotypes.

Remarks on this clonotype: Its antigen is not identified.

The sample was PBMCs. The source of this sequence is a human donor in good health (CMV status not recorded). Some clones in this sample may be carry-over from other donors' samples.

In DNA, the CDR3 is TGTGCCAGCAGCGCCGGGGGGCATCAGCCCCAGCATTTT. It translates to CASSAGGHQPQHF. This chain uses TRBV6-5 with TRBJ1-5; possibly TRBD1 for D (6 bases). This CDR3 spans 13 amino acids. The V end was cut by 6 bases, the J end by 5 bases, with 11 bases between. Per germline, CDR1 MNHEY and CDR2 SVGAGI.